The source of this TCR beta chain is a study of cytotoxic CD8 clonotypes in ibrutinib-treated CLL. J gave up 0 bases and V 5 bases, and 8 bases lay outside the gene matches. Looked up from germline, CDR1 is SGHVS and CDR2 is FNYEAQ. The CDR3 has 16 amino acids. Here immunoSEQ multiplex PCR was the method, and the copy in TCRdb shows in-frame clones only, minus some. Of roughly 220,000 clones detected, more than 75% appear once; the ten largest clones hold approximately 10%. The clonotype originates from a human donor with chronic lymphocytic leukemia. The input for sequencing was PBMCs, taken after 12 months of ibrutinib treatment. V is TRBV7-6 and J is TRBJ2-7, with 9 positions matching TRBD1. Here the CDR3 reads CASSLMGQGFSYEQYF. CDR3 DNA sequence: TGTGCCAGCAGCCTTATGGGACAGGGCTTCTCCTACGAGCAGTACTTC.